Below are 4 T cell receptor beta chains sequenced from a single sample in a study of blood T cells in healthy people across ages. Using a J-beta primer mix together with a sample-barcoded 5' primer, a second PCR was run for about 7 to 12 cycles. From the 5' RACE reads, TCRdb called clonotypes with MiXCR, one entry per CDR3 protein. The sample consists of more than 700,000 distinct CDR3 sequences, more than 35% of them appearing once. Material for sequencing was blood. The origin of the receptors is a man of 80 years or more in good health.

This clonotype came up many times. The chain joins TRBV4-3 to TRBJ2-5; 13 bases line up with TRBD2. The CDR3 consists of 15 residues. Trimming at V came to 4 bases and at J to 4 bases, leaving 3 bases not matched to a gene. Germline V gene sequence: CDR1 LGHNA, CDR2 YSLEER. The CDR3 sequence: CASSRGLAGAETQYF. The CDR3 coding sequence is TGCGCCAGCAGCCGAGGACTAGCGGGAGCAGAGACCCAGTACTTC.

CDR3 DNA sequence: TGCAGTGCTGGGACTAGCGGGAGGTTGACAGATACGCAGTATTTT. Protein: CSAGTSGRLTDTQYF. This chain uses TRBV20-1 with TRBJ2-3, with 15 bases that match TRBD2. The CDR3 sequence is 15 residues long. Trimming cost V 5 bases and J 3 bases; bases outside gene matches: 3. Per germline, CDR1 DFQATT and CDR2 SNEGSKA (reference sequence).

This chain connects TRBV4-3 to TRBJ1-2, with TRBD1 matching over 9 bases. J was trimmed by 6 bases and V by 4 bases; bases with no gene match: 9. The length of the CDR3 is 15 residues. Germline CDR1 is LGHNA and CDR2 is YSLEER. In DNA, the CDR3 is TGCGCCAGCAGCCGGGCCTTGGGACAGGGCCATGGCTACACCTTC. Protein: CASSRALGQGHGYTF.

As for this clonotype: Here the CDR3 omits its conserved ending phenylalanine or tryptophan, so a read error is the likely source. The chain couples TRBV6-2 or TRBV6-3 to TRBJ2-5; D remains unclear. Germline V gene sequence: CDR1 MNHEY, CDR2 SVGEGT. V shed 6 bases and J shed 5 bases, with 13 bases lying between them. The CDR3 spans 13 residues. The CDR3: CASRPPARETQYL. In nucleotides, the CDR3 is TGTGCCAGCAGACCCCCCGCAAGGGAGACCCAGTACTTA.